The count of the clone carrying this T cell receptor (beta chain) is one. In the original workflow: From reference gene primer amplification, estimates of nucleated cell counts were derived. Libraries were prepared by immunoSEQ multiplex PCR; TCRdb keeps only in-frame clonotypes and omits some of them. That table furnishes V, J and clone size, whereas the DNA furnished D and trimming. The sample includes about 26,000 clones, 70% to 90% of them seen just once. This specimen comes from a study of blood T cell repertoires in COVID-19. Study background: Samples taken during acute and convalescent COVID-19 were collected in the United States, Italy and Spain. From T cells, B-cell-depleted T cells, or PBMCs came the material, which was cDNA or gDNA.

The V gene end was trimmed by 4 bases and the J gene end by 5 bases; junction bases not matched to a gene: 7. The CDR3 is 15 amino acids. CDR1 and CDR2 from the germline V gene are SGHRS and YFSETQ. The V call is TRBV5-1, the J call TRBJ2-2, with 8 nucleotides matching TRBD1. The sequencing input was peripheral blood. The sequence was collected from a human donor in a cohort sampled during active COVID-19. CDR3 nucleotide sequence: TGCGCCAGCAGCCGCGACAGGGGATCGACCGGGGAGCTGTTTTTT. Protein product: CASSRDRGSTGELFF.